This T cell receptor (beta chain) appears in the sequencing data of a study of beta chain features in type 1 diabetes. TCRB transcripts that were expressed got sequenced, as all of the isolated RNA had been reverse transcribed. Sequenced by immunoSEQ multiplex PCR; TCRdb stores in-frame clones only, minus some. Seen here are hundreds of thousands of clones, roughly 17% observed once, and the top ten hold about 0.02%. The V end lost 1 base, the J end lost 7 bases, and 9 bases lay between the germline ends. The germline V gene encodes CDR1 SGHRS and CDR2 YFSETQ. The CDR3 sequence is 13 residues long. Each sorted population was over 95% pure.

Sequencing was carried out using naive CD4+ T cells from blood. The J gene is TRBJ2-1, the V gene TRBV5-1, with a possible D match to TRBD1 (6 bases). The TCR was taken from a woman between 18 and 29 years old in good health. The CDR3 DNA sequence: TGCGCCAGCAGCTTGAACAGGGAAAATGAGCAGTTCTTC. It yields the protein CASSLNRENEQFF.